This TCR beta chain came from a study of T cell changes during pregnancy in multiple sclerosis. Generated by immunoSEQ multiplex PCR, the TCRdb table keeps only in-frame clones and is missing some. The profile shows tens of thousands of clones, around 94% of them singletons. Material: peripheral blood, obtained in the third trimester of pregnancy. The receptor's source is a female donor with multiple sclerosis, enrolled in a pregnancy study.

This chain's CDR3 is CASSLQGAASTGELFF. The DNA of the CDR3 is TGCGCCAGCAGCTTACAGGGGGCAGCTAGCACCGGGGAGCTGTTTTTT. The chain employs TRBV5-1 and TRBJ2-2; 9 bases agree with TRBD1. The CDR3 consists of 16 residues. Germline loops: CDR1 SGHRS, CDR2 YFSETQ. V dropped 2 bases and J dropped 4; count of bases not matched to a gene: 6.